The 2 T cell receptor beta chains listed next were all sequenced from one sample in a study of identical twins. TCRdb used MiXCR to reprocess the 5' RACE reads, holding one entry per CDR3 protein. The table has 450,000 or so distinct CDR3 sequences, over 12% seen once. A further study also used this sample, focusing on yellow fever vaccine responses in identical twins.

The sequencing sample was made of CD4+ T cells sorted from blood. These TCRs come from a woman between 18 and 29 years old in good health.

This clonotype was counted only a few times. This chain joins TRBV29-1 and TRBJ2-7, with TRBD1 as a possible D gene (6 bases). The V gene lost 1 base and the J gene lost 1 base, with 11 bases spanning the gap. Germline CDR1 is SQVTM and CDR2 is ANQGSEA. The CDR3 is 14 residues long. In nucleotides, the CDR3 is TGCAGCGTTGAAGGGCCGGACAGATCCTACGAGCAGTACTTC. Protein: CSVEGPDRSYEQYF.

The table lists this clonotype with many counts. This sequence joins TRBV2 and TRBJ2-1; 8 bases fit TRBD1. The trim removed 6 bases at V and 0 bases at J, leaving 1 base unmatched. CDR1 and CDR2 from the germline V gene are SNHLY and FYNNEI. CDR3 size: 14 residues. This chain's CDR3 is CASRDRGSYNEQFF. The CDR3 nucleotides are TGTGCCAGCAGAGACAGGGGCTCCTACAATGAGCAGTTCTTC.